This T cell receptor (beta chain) came from a study of post-analysis software for immune sequencing data. Background on the study: The study covered relapsing-remitting, secondary progressive and progressive-relapsing courses of multiple sclerosis. The study's findings and limits: People with multiple sclerosis had a significantly lower normalized Chao1 diversity than controls did. With TRBV5-6, TRBV5-1 and TRBV20-1 included, 5 or 6 TRBV segments were more frequent in patients than in controls.

With respect to this clonotype: The antigen is not known.

V dropped 2 bases and J dropped 6 bases, with 13 bases sitting between them. The CDR3 sequence is 14 residues long. CDR1 is SGHTA, CDR2 FQGNSA, per germline. Built from TCR beta cDNA, the libraries had unique molecular identifiers in them. The source material, about 0.85 to 11 million T cells, gave rise to roughly 500,000 cDNA molecules. One entry per CDR3 protein, called by TCRdb with MiXCR from the PCR reads. The sample consists of about 460,000 distinct CDR3 sequences, under 55% of them appearing once. The source material was blood. This rearrangement joins TRBV7-2 to TRBJ1-1; D not certain. The clonotype originates from a girl between 10 and 17 years old with multiple sclerosis. The CDR3 region is CASSLLGFSPEAFF. CDR3 coding DNA: TGTGCCAGCAGCTTACTCGGGTTCTCTCCTGAAGCTTTCTTT.